This entry features one TCR beta chain sequence. This sample is drawn from a study of blood T cell repertoires in COVID-19. In the original processing: Nucleated cell number was recorded as an estimate derived from reference gene primer amplification. Assay used: immunoSEQ multiplex PCR; TCRdb lists only in-frame clones, some missing. That table is the source of V, J and clone size, and D and trimming were worked out from the DNA. Of about 100,000 clones in the sample, over 80% were seen once. The CDR3 is 16 residues long. Germline values: CDR1 MNHEY, CDR2 SMNVEV (reference sequence). V shed 5 bases, J shed 4 bases, and the junction held 6 bases outside the gene matches.

The rearrangement joins TRBV27 to TRBJ2-7; TRBD2 aligns across 15 bases. The sample comprised peripheral blood. This clonotype was obtained from an elderly man with acute or convalescent COVID-19. The CDR3 DNA reads TGTGCCAGCAGTCAAGGACTAGCGGGAGGGTTGTACGAGCAGTACTTC. Its protein is CASSQGLAGGLYEQYF.